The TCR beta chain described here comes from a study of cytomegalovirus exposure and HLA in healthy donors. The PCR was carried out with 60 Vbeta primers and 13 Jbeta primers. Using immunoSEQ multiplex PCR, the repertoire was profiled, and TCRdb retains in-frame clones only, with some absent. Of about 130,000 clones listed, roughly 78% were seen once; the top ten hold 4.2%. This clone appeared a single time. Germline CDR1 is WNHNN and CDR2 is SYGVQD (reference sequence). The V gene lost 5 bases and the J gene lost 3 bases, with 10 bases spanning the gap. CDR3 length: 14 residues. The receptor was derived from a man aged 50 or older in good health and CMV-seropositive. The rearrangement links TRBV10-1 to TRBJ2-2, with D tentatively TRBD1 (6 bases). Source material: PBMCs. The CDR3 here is CASSPNRDTGELFF. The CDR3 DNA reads TGCGCCAGCAGTCCCAACAGGGACACCGGGGAGCTGTTTTTT.